The source of this T cell receptor (beta chain) is a study of OX40 agonist ivuxolimab in advanced cancers. This clone was detected only once. Germline CDR1 and CDR2: MGHRA and YSYEKL. V gave up 0 bases and J gave up 5 bases; unmatched junction bases: 4. CDR3 size: 16 residues. Some clones are missing from TCRdb's copy, which holds only in-frame ones; the method was immunoSEQ multiplex PCR. The profile shows about 63,000 clones, about nine tenths of them singletons. The clonotype was recovered from an adult with an advanced solid tumor such as melanoma, head and neck, liver or kidney cancer. Sequenced material: CD4+ or CD8+ T cells sorted from blood, taken in a trial of the OX40 agonist ivuxolimab. The rearrangement uses TRBV4-1 and TRBJ2-1; 10 bases fit TRBD2. CDR3 nucleotide sequence: TGCGCCAGCAGCCAAGAGGGGCTAGCGGGGGACAATGAGCAGTTCTTC. Translated, it gives CASSQEGLAGDNEQFF.